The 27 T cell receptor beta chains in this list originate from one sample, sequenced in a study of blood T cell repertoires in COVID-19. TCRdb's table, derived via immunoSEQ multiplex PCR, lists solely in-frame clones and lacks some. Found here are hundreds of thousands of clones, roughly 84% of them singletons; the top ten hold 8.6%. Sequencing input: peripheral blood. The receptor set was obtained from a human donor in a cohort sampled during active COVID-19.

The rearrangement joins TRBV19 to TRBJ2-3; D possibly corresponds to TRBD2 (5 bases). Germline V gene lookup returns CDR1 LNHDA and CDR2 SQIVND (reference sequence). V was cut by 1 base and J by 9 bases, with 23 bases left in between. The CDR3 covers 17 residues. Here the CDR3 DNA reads TGTGCCAGTAGTATAGCGCGCGAGAGTCAGGAGGCATCCACGCAGTATTTT. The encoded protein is CASSIARESQEASTQYF.

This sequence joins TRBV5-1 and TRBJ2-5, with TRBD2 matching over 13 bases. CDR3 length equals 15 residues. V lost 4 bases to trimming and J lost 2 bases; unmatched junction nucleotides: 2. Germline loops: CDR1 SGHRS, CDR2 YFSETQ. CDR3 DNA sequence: TGCGCCAGCAGCACGGGACTAGCGGGACAAGAGACCCAGTACTTC. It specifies CASSTGLAGQETQYF.

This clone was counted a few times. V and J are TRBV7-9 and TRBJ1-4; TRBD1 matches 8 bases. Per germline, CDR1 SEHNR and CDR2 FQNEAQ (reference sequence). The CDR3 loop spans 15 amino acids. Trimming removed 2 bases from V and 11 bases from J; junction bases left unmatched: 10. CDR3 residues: CASSLYTTGVEKLFF. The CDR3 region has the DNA TGTGCCAGCAGCTTATATACGACAGGGGTTGAGAAACTGTTTTTT.

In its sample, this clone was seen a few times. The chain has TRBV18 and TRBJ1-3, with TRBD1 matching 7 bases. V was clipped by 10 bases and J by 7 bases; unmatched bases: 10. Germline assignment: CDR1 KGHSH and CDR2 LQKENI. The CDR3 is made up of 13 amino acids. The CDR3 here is CATRTGQLNTIYF. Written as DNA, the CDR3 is TGTGCCACCAGAACGGGACAGCTGAACACCATATATTTT.

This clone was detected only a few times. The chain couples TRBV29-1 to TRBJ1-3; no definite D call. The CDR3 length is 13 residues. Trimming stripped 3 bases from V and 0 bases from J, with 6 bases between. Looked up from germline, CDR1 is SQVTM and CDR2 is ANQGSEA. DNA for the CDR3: TGCAGCGTTGAGTGGGCCTCTGGAAACACCATATATTTT. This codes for CSVEWASGNTIYF.

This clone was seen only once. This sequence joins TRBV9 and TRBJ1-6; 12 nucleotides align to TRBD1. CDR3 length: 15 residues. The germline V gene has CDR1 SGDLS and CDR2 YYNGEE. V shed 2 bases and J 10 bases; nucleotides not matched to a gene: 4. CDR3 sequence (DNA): TGTGCCAGCAGCGTTGGGACAGGGGGCAACTCACCCCTCCACTTT. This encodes CASSVGTGGNSPLHF.

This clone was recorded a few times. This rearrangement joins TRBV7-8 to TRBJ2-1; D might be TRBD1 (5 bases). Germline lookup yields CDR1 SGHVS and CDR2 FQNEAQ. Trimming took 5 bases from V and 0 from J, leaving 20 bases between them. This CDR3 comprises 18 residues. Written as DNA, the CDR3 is TGTGCCAGCAGCCCAAGAGGCAGGGCGGAGAGCTCCTACAATGAGCAGTTCTTC. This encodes CASSPRGRAESSYNEQFF.

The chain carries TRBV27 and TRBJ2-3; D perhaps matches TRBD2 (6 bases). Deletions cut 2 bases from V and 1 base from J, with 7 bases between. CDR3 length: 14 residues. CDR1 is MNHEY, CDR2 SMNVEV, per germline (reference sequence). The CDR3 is CASSLRRGTDTQYF. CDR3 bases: TGTGCCAGCAGTTTACGGAGGGGCACAGATACGCAGTATTTT.

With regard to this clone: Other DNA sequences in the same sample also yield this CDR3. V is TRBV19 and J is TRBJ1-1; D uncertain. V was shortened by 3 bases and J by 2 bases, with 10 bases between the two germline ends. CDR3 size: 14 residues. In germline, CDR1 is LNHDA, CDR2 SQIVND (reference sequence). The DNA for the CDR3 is TGTGCCAGTAGTATTAGGGCGGGAAACACTGAAGCTTTCTTT. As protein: CASSIRAGNTEAFF. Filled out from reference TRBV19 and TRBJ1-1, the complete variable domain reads DGGITQSPKYLFRKEGQNVTLSCEQNLNHDAMYWYRQDPGQGLRLIYYSQIVNDFQKGDIAEGYSVSREKKESFPLTVTSAQKNPTAFYLCASSIRAGNTEAFFGQGTRLTVV.

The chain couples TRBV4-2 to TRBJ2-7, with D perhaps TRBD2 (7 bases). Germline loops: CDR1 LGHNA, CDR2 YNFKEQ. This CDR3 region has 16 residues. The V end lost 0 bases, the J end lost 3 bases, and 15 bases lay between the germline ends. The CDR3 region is CASSQDWGRGDYEQYF. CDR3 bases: TGTGCCAGCAGCCAAGATTGGGGGAGGGGGGACTACGAGCAGTACTTC.

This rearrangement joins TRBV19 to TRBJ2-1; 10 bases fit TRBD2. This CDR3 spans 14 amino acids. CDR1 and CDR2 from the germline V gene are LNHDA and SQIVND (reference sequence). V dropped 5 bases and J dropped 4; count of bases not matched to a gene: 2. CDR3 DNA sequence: TGTGCCAGTAGTGAAGCGGGAGGGTACAATGAGCAGTTCTTC. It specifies CASSEAGGYNEQFF.

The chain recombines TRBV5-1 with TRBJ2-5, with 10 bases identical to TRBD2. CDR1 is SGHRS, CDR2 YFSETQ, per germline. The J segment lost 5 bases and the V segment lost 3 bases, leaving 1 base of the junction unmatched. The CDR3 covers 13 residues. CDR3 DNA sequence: TGCGCCAGCAGCTGGGGACTAGCGGAGACCCAGTACTTC. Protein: CASSWGLAETQYF.

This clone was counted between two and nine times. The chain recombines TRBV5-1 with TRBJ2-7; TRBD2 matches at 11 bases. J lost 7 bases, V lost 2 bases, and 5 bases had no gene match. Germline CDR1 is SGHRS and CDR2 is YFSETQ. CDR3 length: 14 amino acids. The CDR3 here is CASSLLAGDREQYF. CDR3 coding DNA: TGCGCCAGCAGCTTACTAGCGGGAGATCGAGAGCAGTACTTC.

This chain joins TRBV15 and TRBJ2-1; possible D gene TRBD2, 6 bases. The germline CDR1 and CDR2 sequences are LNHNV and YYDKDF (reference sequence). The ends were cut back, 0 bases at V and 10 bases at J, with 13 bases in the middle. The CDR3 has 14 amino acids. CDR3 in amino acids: CATSRDAGIREQFF. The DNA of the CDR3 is TGTGCCACCAGCAGAGATGCGGGGATCCGAGAGCAGTTCTTC. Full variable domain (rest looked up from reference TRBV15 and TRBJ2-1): DAMVIQNPRYQVTQFGKPVTLSCSQTLNHNVMYWYQQKSSQAPKLLFHYYDKDFNNEADTPDNFQSRRPNTSFCFLDIRSPGLGDTAMYLCATSRDAGIREQFFGPGTRLTVL.

CDR3 region: CASSSRLAGATTDTQYF. CDR3 nucleotide sequence: TGTGCCAGCAGCTCCCGTTTAGCGGGTGCTACCACAGATACGCAGTATTTT. The chain links TRBV7-2 to TRBJ2-3, with 7 bases identical to TRBD2. Germline values: CDR1 SGHTA, CDR2 FQGNSA. With 4 bases clipped from V and 2 bases from J, the junction kept 12 bases outside the gene matches. The CDR3 extends over 17 amino acids.

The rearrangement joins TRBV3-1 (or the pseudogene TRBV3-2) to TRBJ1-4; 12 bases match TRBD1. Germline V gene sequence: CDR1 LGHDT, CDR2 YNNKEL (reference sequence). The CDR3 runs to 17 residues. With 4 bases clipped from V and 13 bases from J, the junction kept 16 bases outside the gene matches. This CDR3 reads CASSLGTGGGYARGLFF. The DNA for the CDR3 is TGTGCCAGCAGCCTTGGGACAGGGGGCGGGTATGCCAGGGGACTGTTTTTT.

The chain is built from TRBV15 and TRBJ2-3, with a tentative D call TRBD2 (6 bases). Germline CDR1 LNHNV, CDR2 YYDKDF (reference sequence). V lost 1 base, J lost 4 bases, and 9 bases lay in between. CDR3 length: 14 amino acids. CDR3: CATSRGGNADTQYF. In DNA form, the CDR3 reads TGTGCCACCAGCAGAGGCGGGAACGCAGATACGCAGTATTTT.

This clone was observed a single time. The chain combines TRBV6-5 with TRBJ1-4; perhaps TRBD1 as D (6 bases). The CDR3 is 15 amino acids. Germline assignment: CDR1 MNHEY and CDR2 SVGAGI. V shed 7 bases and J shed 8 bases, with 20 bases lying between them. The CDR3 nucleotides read TGTGCCAGCATTAGGGGGGGTGAGAGTAGAGAAAAACTGTTTTTT. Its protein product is CASIRGGESREKLFF.

The CDR3 loop reads CASLRGSTDTQYF. CDR3 nucleotides: TGTGCCAGCCTCCGGGGTTCCACAGATACGCAGTATTTT. The chain carries TRBV12-3 or TRBV12-4 and TRBJ2-3; D might be TRBD2 (5 bases). The CDR3 has 13 residues. V was shortened by 8 bases and J by 2 bases, with 11 bases between the two germline ends.

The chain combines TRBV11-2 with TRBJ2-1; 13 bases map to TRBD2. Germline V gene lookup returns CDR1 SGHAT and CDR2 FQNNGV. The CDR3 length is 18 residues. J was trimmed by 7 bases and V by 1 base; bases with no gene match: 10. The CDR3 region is CASSLGSYWTSGSNEQFF. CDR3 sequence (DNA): TGTGCCAGCAGCTTAGGTTCCTACTGGACTAGCGGGAGTAATGAGCAGTTCTTC.

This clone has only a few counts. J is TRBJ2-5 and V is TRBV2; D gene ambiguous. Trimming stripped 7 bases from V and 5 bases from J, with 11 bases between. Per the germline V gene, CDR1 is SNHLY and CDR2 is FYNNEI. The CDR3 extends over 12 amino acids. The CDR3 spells CASMSSVETQYF. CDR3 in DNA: TGTGCCAGCATGTCGAGCGTTGAGACCCAGTACTTC.

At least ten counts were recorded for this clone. CDR3 bases: TGTGCCAGCAGTTCCCGCGACAGGGGTCTCTCCTACGAGCAGTACTTC. It is translated as CASSSRDRGLSYEQYF. This chain uses TRBV28 with TRBJ2-7; 8 bases map to TRBD1. Germline CDR1 reads MDHEN; CDR2 reads SYDVKM. CDR3 size: 16 residues. The junction had 8 bases not matched to a gene; V was cut back by 4 bases and J by 0 bases.

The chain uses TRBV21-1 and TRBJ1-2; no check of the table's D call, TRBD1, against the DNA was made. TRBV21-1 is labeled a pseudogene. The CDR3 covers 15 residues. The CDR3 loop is CASSKGTGQNYGYTF. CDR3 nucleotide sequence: TGTGCCAGCAGCAAGGGGACAGGCCAAAACTATGGCTACACCTTC.

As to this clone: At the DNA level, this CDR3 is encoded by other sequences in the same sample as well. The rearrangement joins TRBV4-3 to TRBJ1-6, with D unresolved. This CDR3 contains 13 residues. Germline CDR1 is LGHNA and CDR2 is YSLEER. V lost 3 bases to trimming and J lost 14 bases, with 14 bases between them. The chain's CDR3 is CASSQARGYTLHF. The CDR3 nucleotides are TGCGCCAGCAGCCAGGCACGCGGATACACCCTCCACTTT.

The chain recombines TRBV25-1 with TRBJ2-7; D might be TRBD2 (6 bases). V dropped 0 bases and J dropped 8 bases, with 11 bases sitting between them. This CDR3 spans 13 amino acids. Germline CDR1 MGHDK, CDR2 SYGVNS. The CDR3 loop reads CASSEYGGYQQYF. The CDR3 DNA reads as TGTGCCAGCAGTGAATATGGAGGGTATCAGCAGTACTTC.

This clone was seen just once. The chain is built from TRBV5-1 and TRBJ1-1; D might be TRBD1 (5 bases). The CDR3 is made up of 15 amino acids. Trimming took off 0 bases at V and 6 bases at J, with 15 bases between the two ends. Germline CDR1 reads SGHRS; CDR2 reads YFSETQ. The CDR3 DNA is TGCGCCAGCAGCTTGGTAGGGGATGTATGGGCTGAAGCTTTCTTT. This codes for CASSLVGDVWAEAFF. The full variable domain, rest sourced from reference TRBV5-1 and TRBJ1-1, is KAGVTQTPRYLIKTRGQQVTLSCSPISGHRSVSWYQQTPGQGLQFLFEYFSETQRNKGNFPGRFSGRQFSNSRSEMNVSTLELGDSALYLCASSLVGDVWAEAFFGQGTRLTVV.

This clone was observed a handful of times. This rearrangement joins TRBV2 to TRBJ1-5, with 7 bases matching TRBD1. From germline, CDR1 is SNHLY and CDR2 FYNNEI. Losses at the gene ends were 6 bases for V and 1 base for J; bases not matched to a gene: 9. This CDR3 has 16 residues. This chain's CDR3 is CASRAQGSRSNQPQHF. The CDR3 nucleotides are TGTGCCAGCAGAGCACAGGGGAGTCGGAGCAATCAGCCCCAGCATTTT. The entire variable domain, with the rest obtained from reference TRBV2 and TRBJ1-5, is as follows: EPEVTQTPSHQVTQMGQEVILRCVPISNHLYFYWYRQILGQKVEFLVSFYNNEISEKSEIFDDQFSVERPDGSNFTLKIRSTKLEDSAMYFCASRAQGSRSNQPQHFGDGTRLSIL.